This record looks at one T cell receptor (beta chain) sequence and its context. This record belongs to a study of blood T cell repertoires in COVID-19. The wider study: Acute and convalescent COVID-19 specimens originated in the United States, Italy and Spain. From T cells, B-cell-depleted T cells, or PBMCs came the material, which was cDNA or gDNA.

Germline lookup yields CDR1 KGHSH and CDR2 LQKENI. The trim removed 3 bases at V and 10 bases at J, leaving 10 bases unmatched. The CDR3 consists of 16 residues. In the authors' workflow: How many nucleated cells were present was estimated from reference gene primer amplification. Some clones are missing from TCRdb's copy, which holds only in-frame ones; the method was immunoSEQ multiplex PCR. V and J calls and clone size are as listed in that table; D and trimming were resolved from the DNA. The repertoire holds over 250,000 clones, with approximately 85% as singletons. The clonotype comes from a woman in her sixties or seventies with acute or convalescent COVID-19. The specimen sequenced was peripheral blood. This chain connects TRBV18 to TRBJ1-6; TRBD1 matches at 9 bases. The CDR3 is CASSPQMDRGGSPLHF. CDR3 DNA: TGTGCCAGCTCACCCCAAATGGACAGGGGCGGCTCACCCCTCCACTTT. The full variable domain, with the rest looked up from reference TRBV18 and TRBJ1-6, is NAGVMQNPRHLVRRRGQEARLRCSPMKGHSHVYWYRQLPEEGLKFMVYLQKENIIDESGMPKERFSAEFPKEGPSILRIQQVVRGDSAAYFCASSPQMDRGGSPLHFGNGTRLTVT.